These T cell receptor beta chains were read from a single sample in a study of vaccination effects on CD4 cells after COVID-19. Using immunoSEQ multiplex PCR, the repertoire was profiled, and TCRdb retains in-frame clones only, with some absent. Altogether approximately 87,000 clones are present, around 76% being singletons, with the ten largest covering approximately 1.9%. No antigen is known for these receptors. The sample consisted of CD4+ T cells from PBMCs cultured with HCoV-229E spike peptides, taken before COVID-19 vaccination. The receptors were gathered from a human donor who received a COVID-19 vaccine. CDR3s include the opening cysteine and the closing phenylalanine or tryptophan. A D gene is named only where the DNA matches it firmly. The size field is filled for only some rows; it gives once, few, many or a size class.

cdr3_aa: CASSSDRVRGANVLTF
cdr3_nt: TGTGCCAGCAGCTCAGACAGGGTACGTGGGGCCAACGTCCTGACTTTC
clone_size: -
d_call: TRBD1
v_call: TRBV7-9
j_call: TRBJ2-6

cdr3_aa: CASSPRQGGYNEQFF
cdr3_nt: TGCGCCAGCAGCCCGCGACAGGGAGGGTACAATGAGCAGTTCTTC
clone_size: -
d_call: -
v_call: TRBV5-1
j_call: TRBJ2-1

cdr3_aa: CASSLRAGGDSSTDTQYF
cdr3_nt: TGTGCCAGCAGCTTACGGGCGGGGGGGGATTCTAGCACAGATACGCAGTATTTT
clone_size: -
d_call: TRBD2
v_call: TRBV7-9
j_call: TRBJ2-3

cdr3_aa: CASSVSLGRTNTGELFF
cdr3_nt: TGTGCCAGCAGCGTATCACTGGGGAGAACGAACACCGGGGAGCTGTTTTTT
clone_size: few
d_call: -
v_call: TRBV9
j_call: TRBJ2-2

cdr3_aa: CASSIYPSGGYNEQFF
cdr3_nt: TGTGCCAGTAGTATCTACCCCAGCGGGGGGTACAATGAGCAGTTCTTC
clone_size: -
d_call: TRBD2
v_call: TRBV19
j_call: TRBJ2-1

cdr3_aa: CASRRGQGEETQYF
cdr3_nt: TGCGCCAGCAGAAGAGGACAGGGGGAGGAGACCCAGTACTTC
clone_size: -
d_call: TRBD1
v_call: TRBV5-1
j_call: TRBJ2-5

cdr3_aa: CASSFGTGVSPLHF
cdr3_nt: TGTGCCAGCAGCTTCGGGACAGGGGTCTCACCCCTCCACTTT
clone_size: once
d_call: TRBD1
v_call: TRBV11-2
j_call: TRBJ1-6

cdr3_aa: CASSYSGGGTEAFF
cdr3_nt: TGTGCCAGCAGTTACTCGGGGGGGGGCACTGAAGCTTTCTTT
clone_size: -
d_call: -
v_call: TRBV6-2/TRBV6-3
j_call: TRBJ1-1

cdr3_aa: CASSYSSGNTIYF
cdr3_nt: TGTGCCAGCAGTTACAGCTCTGGAAACACCATATATTTT
clone_size: -
d_call: -
v_call: TRBV6-5
j_call: TRBJ1-3

cdr3_aa: CASSQDWGGLAGELFF
cdr3_nt: TGCGCCAGCAGCCAAGATTGGGGGGGGCTCGCCGGGGAGCTGTTTTTT
clone_size: -
d_call: -
v_call: TRBV4-1
j_call: TRBJ2-2

cdr3_aa: CASSLGEGQTQYF
cdr3_nt: TGTGCCAGCAGTTTGGGGGAGGGCCAGACCCAGTACTTC
clone_size: -
d_call: TRBD2
v_call: TRBV12-3/TRBV12-4
j_call: TRBJ2-5

cdr3_aa: CASSPGDSGNEKLFF
cdr3_nt: TGTGCCAGCAGCCCCGGGGACAGCGGGAATGAAAAACTGTTTTTT
clone_size: -
d_call: TRBD1
v_call: TRBV7-2
j_call: TRBJ1-4

cdr3_aa: CAWSLVGTSEAFF
cdr3_nt: TGTGCCTGGAGTTTGGTAGGAACATCTGAAGCTTTCTTT
clone_size: few
d_call: -
v_call: TRBV30
j_call: TRBJ1-1

cdr3_aa: CASSEMAGGTSTDTQYF
cdr3_nt: TGTGCCAGCAGTGAAATGGCGGGGGGGACTAGCACAGATACGCAGTATTTT
clone_size: -
d_call: TRBD2
v_call: TRBV6-1
j_call: TRBJ2-3

cdr3_aa: CASSLSTPNTQYF
cdr3_nt: TGTGCCAGCAGCTTAAGCACCCCGAATACGCAGTATTTT
clone_size: -
d_call: -
v_call: TRBV7-2
j_call: TRBJ2-3

cdr3_aa: CASSTQGWTGLGNSPLHF
cdr3_nt: TGTGCCAGCAGCACCCAGGGATGGACAGGGCTGGGTAATTCACCCCTCCACTTT
clone_size: few
d_call: TRBD1
v_call: TRBV7-3
j_call: TRBJ1-6

cdr3_aa: CATSEPGYQETQYF
cdr3_nt: TGTGCCACCAGTGAGCCAGGGTACCAAGAGACCCAGTACTTC
clone_size: -
d_call: -
v_call: TRBV24-1
j_call: TRBJ2-5

cdr3_aa: CASSQAGSSFTEAFF
cdr3_nt: TGTGCCAGCAGCCAAGCAGGTTCCAGTTTCACTGAAGCTTTCTTT
clone_size: -
d_call: -
v_call: TRBV3-1/TRBV3-2
j_call: TRBJ1-1

cdr3_aa: CAWDQGVSSYNSPLHF
cdr3_nt: TGTGCCTGGGATCAGGGGGTTAGCTCCTATAATTCACCCCTCCACTTT
clone_size: -
d_call: TRBD1
v_call: TRBV30
j_call: TRBJ1-6

cdr3_aa: CASSARQGRGTDTQYF
cdr3_nt: TGTGCCAGTAGTGCCCGACAGGGAAGAGGCACAGATACGCAGTATTTT
clone_size: -
d_call: TRBD1
v_call: TRBV19
j_call: TRBJ2-3

cdr3_aa: CASSIVQGFMNTEAFF
cdr3_nt: TGTGCCAGTAGTATAGTCCAGGGGTTTATGAACACTGAAGCTTTCTTT
clone_size: -
d_call: -
v_call: TRBV19
j_call: TRBJ1-1

cdr3_aa: CASSRDRNTGELFF
cdr3_nt: TGTGCCAGCAGCCGCGACAGGAACACCGGGGAGCTGTTTTTT
clone_size: -
d_call: -
v_call: TRBV5-6
j_call: TRBJ2-2

cdr3_aa: CASSLFQRISTDTQYF
cdr3_nt: TGTGCCAGCAGTTTATTCCAGCGTATTAGCACAGATACGCAGTATTTT
clone_size: -
d_call: -
v_call: TRBV28
j_call: TRBJ2-3

cdr3_aa: CASSNLLGETQYF
cdr3_nt: TGTGCCAGTAGTAACCTTTTGGGGGAGACCCAGTACTTC
clone_size: -
d_call: -
v_call: TRBV19
j_call: TRBJ2-5

cdr3_aa: CASSVREDTQYF
cdr3_nt: TGTGCCAGCAGCGTCAGGGAAGATACGCAGTATTTT
clone_size: -
d_call: -
v_call: TRBV28
j_call: TRBJ2-3

cdr3_aa: CASSPPNRDSNQPQHF
cdr3_nt: TGTGCCAGCTCACCACCGAACAGGGATAGCAATCAGCCCCAGCATTTT
clone_size: -
d_call: -
v_call: TRBV18
j_call: TRBJ1-5

cdr3_aa: CASSLRRLGTDTQYF
cdr3_nt: TGTGCCAGCAGCTTGAGGCGGCTTGGCACAGATACGCAGTATTTT
clone_size: -
d_call: -
v_call: TRBV5-6
j_call: TRBJ2-3

cdr3_aa: CASSSFLLAGALQGEQFF
cdr3_nt: TGTGCCAGCAGCTCATTCTTACTAGCGGGGGCCCTCCAGGGTGAGCAGTTCTTC
clone_size: -
d_call: TRBD2
v_call: TRBV14
j_call: TRBJ2-1

cdr3_aa: CASSSGGTGNTIYF
cdr3_nt: TGTGCCAGCAGCTCAGGGGGAACTGGAAACACCATATATTTT
clone_size: few
d_call: TRBD1
v_call: TRBV7-9
j_call: TRBJ1-3

cdr3_aa: CATSDNTPRGRGRGGYTF
cdr3_nt: TGTGCCACCAGTGATAATACGCCCAGGGGCAGGGGTAGAGGAGGCTACACCTTC
clone_size: -
d_call: -
v_call: TRBV24-1
j_call: TRBJ1-2

cdr3_aa: CASSVGFGGPPTYGYTF
cdr3_nt: TGTGCCAGCAGCGTAGGGTTCGGGGGACCACCAACTTATGGCTACACCTTC
clone_size: -
d_call: -
v_call: TRBV9
j_call: TRBJ1-2

cdr3_aa: CASSPNGETQYF
cdr3_nt: TGTGCCAGCAGCCCCAACGGGGAGACCCAGTACTTC
clone_size: -
d_call: -
v_call: TRBV2
j_call: TRBJ2-5

cdr3_aa: CATRDTRLGTGELFF
cdr3_nt: TGTGCCACCAGGGACACTAGATTGGGCACCGGGGAGCTGTTTTTT
clone_size: -
d_call: -
v_call: TRBV24-1
j_call: TRBJ2-2